This T cell receptor beta chain appears in the sequencing data of a study of blood T cell repertoires in COVID-19. About the research overall: Spain, Italy and the United States supplied samples that represented acute and convalescent COVID-19.

As processed by the authors: Estimated nucleated cell counts came from reference gene primer amplification. Assay used: immunoSEQ multiplex PCR; TCRdb lists only in-frame clones, some missing. The DNA gave D and trimming, while V, J and clone size come from that table. The table records some 300,000 clones, 85% of them present only once. The germline gives CDR1 LNHDA, CDR2 SQIVND (reference sequence). V lost 5 bases, J lost 2 bases, and 2 bases stayed unmatched. There are 14 residues in the CDR3. This clonotype was sampled from a woman aged 45 to 65 with active or convalescent COVID-19. The sample consisted of peripheral blood. This chain links TRBV19 with TRBJ2-1, with TRBD1 matching over 8 bases. The CDR3 nucleotides read TGTGCCAGTAGTCGGGACAGGCCCTACAATGAGCAGTTCTTC. This sequence encodes CASSRDRPYNEQFF.